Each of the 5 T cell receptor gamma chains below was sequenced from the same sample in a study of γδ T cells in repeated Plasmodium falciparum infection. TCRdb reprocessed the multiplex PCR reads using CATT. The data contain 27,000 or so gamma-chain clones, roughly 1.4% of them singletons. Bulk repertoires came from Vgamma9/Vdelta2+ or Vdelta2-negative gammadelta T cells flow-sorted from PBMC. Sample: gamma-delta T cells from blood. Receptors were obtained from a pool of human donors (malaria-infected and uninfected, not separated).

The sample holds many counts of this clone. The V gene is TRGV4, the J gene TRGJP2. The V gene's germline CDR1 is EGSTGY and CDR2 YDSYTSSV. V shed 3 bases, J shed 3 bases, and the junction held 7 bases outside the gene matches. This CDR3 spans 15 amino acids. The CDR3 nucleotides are TGTGCCACCTGGGATTCCTCACGTAGTGATTGGATCAAGACGTTT. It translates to CATWDSSRSDWIKTF.

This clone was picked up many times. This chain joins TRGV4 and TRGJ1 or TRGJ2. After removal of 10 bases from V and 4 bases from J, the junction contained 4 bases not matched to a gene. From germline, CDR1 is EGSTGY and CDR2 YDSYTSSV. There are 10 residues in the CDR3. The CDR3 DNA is TGTGCCACTCCCTATTATAAGAAACTCTTT. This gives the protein CATPYYKKLF.

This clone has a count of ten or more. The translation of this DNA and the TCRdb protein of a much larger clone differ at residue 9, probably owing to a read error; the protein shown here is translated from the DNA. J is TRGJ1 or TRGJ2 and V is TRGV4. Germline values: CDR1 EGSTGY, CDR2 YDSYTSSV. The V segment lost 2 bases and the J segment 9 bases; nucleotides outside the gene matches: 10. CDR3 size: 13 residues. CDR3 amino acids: CATWDESNCKKLF. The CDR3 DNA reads TGTGCCACCTGGGATGAATCGAACTGTAAGAAACTCTTT.

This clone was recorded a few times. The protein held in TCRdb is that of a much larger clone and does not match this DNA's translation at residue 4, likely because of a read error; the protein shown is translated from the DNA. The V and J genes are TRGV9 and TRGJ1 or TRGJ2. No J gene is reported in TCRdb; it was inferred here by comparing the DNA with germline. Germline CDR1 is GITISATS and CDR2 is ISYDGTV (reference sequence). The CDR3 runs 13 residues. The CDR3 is CALCEVQGRKKLF. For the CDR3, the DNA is TGTGCCTTGTGCGAGGTGCAAGGGCGAAAGAAACTCTTT.

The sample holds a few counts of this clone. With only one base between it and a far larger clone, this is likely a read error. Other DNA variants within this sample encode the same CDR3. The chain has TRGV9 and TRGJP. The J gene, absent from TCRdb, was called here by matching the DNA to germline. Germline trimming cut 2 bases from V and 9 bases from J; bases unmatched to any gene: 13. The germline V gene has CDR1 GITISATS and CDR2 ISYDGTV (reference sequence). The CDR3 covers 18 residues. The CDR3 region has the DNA TGTGCCTTGTGGGAGGCCCAAAGCATAAGGTTGGGCAAAAAAATCAAGGTATTT. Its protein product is CALWEAQSIRLGKKIKVF.